One and the same sample provided the 26 T cell receptor beta chains below, sequenced in a study of blood T cell repertoires in COVID-19. Sequencing was performed with immunoSEQ multiplex PCR; in TCRdb, only in-frame clones are kept and a portion is missing. This table has about 300,000 clones, 70% to 90% appearing once. The sequencing input was PBMCs or T cells enriched from blood (not recorded which). The receptor source for this set is a woman aged 25 to 39 who had recovered from COVID-19.

This clone is a singleton in its sample. J is TRBJ2-7 and V is TRBV3-1 (or the pseudogene TRBV3-2); no firm D call. In germline, CDR1 is LGHDT, CDR2 YNNKEL (reference sequence). This CDR3 has 13 amino acids. V was trimmed by 1 base and J by 2 bases, leaving 6 bases between them. CDR3 in amino acids: CASSQGTPYEQYF. As DNA, the CDR3 is TGTGCCAGCAGCCAAGGTACTCCCTACGAGCAGTACTTC.

The rearrangement joins TRBV5-1 to TRBJ1-6; D is uncertain. V dropped 0 bases and J dropped 7 bases, with 8 bases sitting between them. The CDR3 is 14 amino acids. The germline V gene encodes CDR1 SGHRS and CDR2 YFSETQ. CDR3: CASSLVAGNSPLHF. As DNA, the CDR3 is TGCGCCAGCAGCTTGGTGGCGGGGAATTCACCCCTCCACTTT.

The CDR3 protein is CASSTRTSGGENEQFF. CDR3 sequence (DNA): TGTGCCAGCAGCACTCGGACTAGCGGGGGGGAAAATGAGCAGTTCTTC. The V and J genes are TRBV9 and TRBJ2-1, with 15 bases fitting TRBD2. The CDR3 contains 16 residues. The V segment lost 4 bases and the J segment 7 bases; nucleotides outside the gene matches: 6. Germline values: CDR1 SGDLS, CDR2 YYNGEE.

This chain uses TRBV30 with TRBJ1-2; the D is unclear. The CDR3 is 15 amino acids. Trimming removed 3 bases at V and 4 bases at J, with 18 bases between. Germline-derived CDR1 and CDR2 are GTSNPN and SVGIG (reference sequence). CDR3 bases: TGTGCCTGGAGAATTTCCGGGAGATCAGTCTATGGCTACACCTTC. Translation: CAWRISGRSVYGYTF.

CDR3 DNA sequence: TGTGCCATCAGTGAGTCTGAATTGGGCGGCTACACCTTC. This gives the protein CAISESELGGYTF. The gene calls are TRBV10-3 and TRBJ1-2; no reliable D call. CDR1 is ENHRY, CDR2 SYGVKD, per germline. V was pared by 0 bases and J by 8 bases, with 10 bases between. The length of the CDR3 is 13 residues.

This clone was seen a handful of times. The chain couples TRBV3-1 (or the pseudogene TRBV3-2) to TRBJ1-1; perhaps TRBD1 as D (5 bases). V was shortened by 4 bases and J by 1 base, with 10 bases between the two germline ends. Germline assignment: CDR1 LGHDT and CDR2 YNNKEL (reference sequence). The CDR3 spans 14 residues. CDR3 nucleotides: TGTGCCAGCAGCCCCGTGGGGGGGAACACTGAAGCTTTCTTT. It codes for CASSPVGGNTEAFF.

The chain has TRBV7-8 and TRBJ1-5; maybe TRBD1 (5 bases). Germline V gene lookup returns CDR1 SGHVS and CDR2 FQNEAQ. The V and J ends lost 5 bases and 4 bases respectively, with 15 bases between them. The CDR3 is made up of 15 amino acids. CDR3 residues: CASSGRTFGNQPQHF. The CDR3 region has the DNA TGTGCCAGCAGCGGAAGGACATTCGGGAATCAGCCCCAGCATTTT.

This chain links TRBV5-1 with TRBJ1-1; no reliable D call. Germline V lookup: CDR1 SGHRS, CDR2 YFSETQ. Between the trimmed V and J ends, which lost 0 bases and 4 bases, there was a span of 4 bases. The CDR3 has 12 residues. The CDR3 DNA follows: TGCGCCAGCAGCTTGGACAGCACTGAAGCTTTCTTT. It codes for CASSLDSTEAFF.

The chain employs TRBV3-1 (or the pseudogene TRBV3-2) and TRBJ2-7; 8 bases line up with TRBD2. The CDR3 is made up of 18 amino acids. Germline CDR1 reads LGHDT; CDR2 reads YNNKEL (reference sequence). The junction had 17 bases not matched to a gene; V was cut back by 5 bases and J by 2 bases. CDR3 coding DNA: TGTGCCAGCAGCAGCTATCTTGGCTGCGGGGGGAACCCCTACGAGCAGTACTTC. Encoded protein: CASSSYLGCGGNPYEQYF.

About this clone: In the same sample, other DNA sequences code for this CDR3. The chain couples TRBV27 to TRBJ1-1; perhaps TRBD1 as D (6 bases). Trimming took 4 bases from V and 5 from J, leaving 11 bases between them. The germline V gene has CDR1 MNHEY and CDR2 SMNVEV (reference sequence). The CDR3 extends over 13 amino acids. CDR3 nucleotide sequence: TGTGCCAGCAGTTCACAGGGTCGGACTGAAGCTTTCTTT. Its translation: CASSSQGRTEAFF.

This clone was counted at least ten times. The chain is built from TRBV9 and TRBJ1-4; unclear D gene. Between the trimmed V and J ends, which lost 2 bases and 4 bases, there was a span of 12 bases. Germline V lookup: CDR1 SGDLS, CDR2 YYNGEE. The CDR3 consists of 15 residues. CDR3 sequence reads: CASSVFREGNEKLFF. CDR3 sequence (DNA): TGTGCCAGCAGCGTTTTCCGTGAGGGTAATGAAAAACTGTTTTTT.

In DNA form, the CDR3 reads TGTGCCAGCAGCTTGGGACAGACGTATCAGCCCCAGCATTTT. Translating it yields CASSLGQTYQPQHF. The chain couples TRBV5-5 to TRBJ1-5; possibly TRBD1 for D (5 bases). There are 14 residues in the CDR3. Trimming pared 0 bases from V and 5 bases from J, leaving 9 bases between. From germline, CDR1 is SGHKS and CDR2 YYEKEE (reference sequence).

This sequence joins TRBV11-3 and TRBJ1-1; 8 bases map to TRBD1. V shed 6 bases, J shed 4 bases, and the junction held 4 bases outside the gene matches. Germline assignment: CDR1 SGHNT and CDR2 YENEEA. The CDR3 has 13 amino acids. The CDR3 region is CASSVGTGTEAFF. CDR3 in DNA: TGTGCCAGCAGTGTCGGGACAGGCACTGAAGCTTTCTTT. The full variable domain, with the rest looked up from reference TRBV11-3 and TRBJ1-1, is EAGVVQSPRYKIIEKKQPVAFWCNPISGHNTLYWYLQNLGQGPELLIRYENEEAVDDSQLPKDRFSAERLKGVDSTLKIQPAELGDSAVYLCASSVGTGTEAFFGQGTRLTVV.

The chain recombines TRBV6-5 with TRBJ2-7; TRBD2 matches 9 bases. With 7 bases clipped from V and 0 bases from J, the junction kept 7 bases outside the gene matches. The CDR3 length is 15 residues. Germline assignment: CDR1 MNHEY and CDR2 SVGAGI. The CDR3 here is CASNRAGGLSYEQYF. The DNA of the CDR3 is TGTGCCAGCAACAGAGCGGGGGGCCTCTCCTACGAGCAGTACTTC.

The chain uses TRBV19 and TRBJ2-4, with a weak D call TRBD2 (6 bases). Looked up from germline, CDR1 is LNHDA and CDR2 is SQIVND (reference sequence). There are 16 residues in the CDR3. The ends were cut back, 6 bases at V and 0 bases at J, with 15 bases in the middle. CDR3 DNA sequence: TGTGCCAGTAGCCCTACGGGGGAACTAGCCAAAAACATTCAGTACTTC. This sequence encodes CASSPTGELAKNIQYF.

The CDR3 DNA reads TGCGCCAGCCACCGAGTGGGGGGGACCTACGAGCAGTACTTC. Protein: CASHRVGGTYEQYF. This chain connects TRBV5-1 to TRBJ2-7; TRBD2 matches 7 bases. Germline CDR1 and CDR2: SGHRS and YFSETQ. The V gene end was trimmed by 7 bases and the J gene end by 2 bases; junction bases not matched to a gene: 9. The CDR3 runs 14 residues.

With respect to this clone: The identical CDR3 is also encoded by other nucleotide sequences in the sample. CDR3 nucleotide sequence: TGTGCCTGGGACAGGGGGAATCAGCCCCAGCATTTT. Translating gives CAWDRGNQPQHF. This sequence joins TRBV30 and TRBJ1-5; 9 bases are shared with TRBD1. CDR3 length: 12 residues. Germline CDR1 reads GTSNPN; CDR2 reads SVGIG (reference sequence). V shed 5 bases and J 4 bases; nucleotides not matched to a gene: 0.

This clone was seen just once. This rearrangement joins TRBV6-5 to TRBJ2-2; 7 nucleotides align to TRBD1. Germline trimming cut 6 bases from V and 4 bases from J; bases unmatched to any gene: 8. The CDR3 is made up of 15 amino acids. CDR1 is MNHEY, CDR2 SVGAGI, per germline. The CDR3, as DNA: TGTGCCAGCAGAACTCCAGGACAGGTCACCGGGGAGCTGTTTTTT. Protein sequence: CASRTPGQVTGELFF.

The rearrangement links TRBV27 to TRBJ1-1, with D unclear. V was trimmed by 0 bases and J by 0 bases, leaving 11 bases between them. CDR3 length: 16 amino acids. Germline assignment: CDR1 MNHEY and CDR2 SMNVEV (reference sequence). The CDR3 DNA reads TGTGCCAGCAGTTTATCAGGAGTAGGATTGAACACTGAAGCTTTCTTT. Protein: CASSLSGVGLNTEAFF.

In DNA, the CDR3 is TGTGCCAGCAGGACAGGGGGCGGGAACACTGAAGCTTTCTTT. Amino acid sequence: CASRTGGGNTEAFF. The chain combines TRBV2 with TRBJ1-1; 10 nucleotides match TRBD1. Germline values: CDR1 SNHLY, CDR2 FYNNEI. With 6 bases clipped from V and 1 base from J, the junction kept 2 bases outside the gene matches. This CDR3 is 14 amino acids long.

V usage is TRBV4-2 and J usage is TRBJ1-6; possible D gene TRBD1, 5 bases. The germline V and J ends were trimmed by 0 bases and 8 bases, with 17 bases remaining between them. Germline CDR1 reads LGHNA; CDR2 reads YNFKEQ. There are 17 residues in the CDR3. DNA for the CDR3: TGTGCCAGCAGCCAAGATCCTTGGCAGGGAGGGGATTCACCCCTCCACTTT. It yields the protein CASSQDPWQGGDSPLHF.

The rearrangement links TRBV4-2 to TRBJ1-1; D perhaps matches TRBD1 (5 bases). CDR3 length: 14 residues. The V and J ends lost 0 bases and 5 bases respectively, with 10 bases between them. CDR1 and CDR2 (germline): LGHNA, YNFKEQ. CDR3 DNA sequence: TGTGCCAGCAGCCAAGAGGGGGGGAATACTGAAGCTTTCTTT. Amino acid sequence: CASSQEGGNTEAFF.

This clone was seen just once. V usage is TRBV7-2 and J usage is TRBJ1-2, with D possibly matching TRBD1 (5 bases). This CDR3 has 16 amino acids. Trimming stripped 1 base from V and 4 bases from J, with 16 bases between. CDR1 is SGHTA and CDR2 is FQGNSA in the germline V gene. CDR3 protein: CASSLDSQGRGYGYTF. The CDR3 DNA reads as TGTGCCAGCAGCTTAGATTCCCAGGGAAGGGGCTATGGCTACACCTTC.

The chain joins TRBV19 to TRBJ2-2, with 9 bases fitting TRBD1. Germline CDR1 and CDR2: LNHDA and SQIVND (reference sequence). The CDR3 is made up of 14 amino acids. V gave up 7 bases and J gave up 15 bases; unmatched junction bases: 15. DNA of the CDR3: TGTGCCAGTACCCCTAGGAACGGACAGGGGAGGGTGTTTTTT. The encoded protein is CASTPRNGQGRVFF. The full variable domain, rest sourced from reference TRBV19 and TRBJ2-2, is DGGITQSPKYLFRKEGQNVTLSCEQNLNHDAMYWYRQDPGQGLRLIYYSQIVNDFQKGDIAEGYSVSREKKESFPLTVTSAQKNPTAFYLCASTPRNGQGRVFFGEGSRLTVL.

The V call is TRBV5-1, the J call TRBJ1-1, with D possibly TRBD1 on 6 matching bases. Germline values: CDR1 SGHRS, CDR2 YFSETQ. The CDR3 runs to 13 residues. The V gene lost 4 bases and the J gene lost 7 bases, with 14 bases spanning the gap. CDR3 amino acids: CASSPGQKSEAFF. The CDR3, as DNA: TGCGCCAGCAGCCCCGGACAGAAGAGTGAAGCTTTCTTT.

With respect to this clone: Other DNA sequences within the sample encode an identical CDR3. V and J are TRBV9 and TRBJ1-4, with 7 bases identical to TRBD1. Germline-derived CDR1 and CDR2 are SGDLS and YYNGEE. This CDR3 has 14 residues. Trimming at V came to 0 bases and at J to 8 bases, leaving 4 bases not matched to a gene. CDR3 bases: TGTGCCAGCAGCGTAGAGGGGGCGGGAGAAAAACTGTTTTTT. Translated: CASSVEGAGEKLFF.